The 27 T cell receptor beta chains below were found in one sample sequenced in a study of response to subunit inactivated influenza vaccine. TCRdb passed the RT-PCR reads through MiXCR, listing each CDR3 protein once. Counted here are about 540,000 distinct CDR3 sequences, under 30% occurring once; the ten biggest clones make up 2.8%. The same data also went into a second study, on T cells expressing NK-cell markers. As reported in that work: TCR beta cDNA was generated via 5'RACE template switching incorporating UMIs.

The sequences come from CD4+ T cells sorted from PBMCs, collected about 11 days after vaccination. The origin of the receptors is a man aged 50 to 60 who received an inactivated influenza vaccine.

This clonotype was found a few times. The chain links TRBV20-1 to TRBJ1-2; no clear D gene. Germline V gene data show CDR1 as DFQATT and CDR2 as SNEGSKA (reference sequence). Trimming removed 0 bases at V and 8 bases at J, with 16 bases between. This CDR3 is 14 amino acids long. CDR3 loop: CSARDEGVSHGYTF. Here the CDR3 DNA reads TGCAGTGCTAGAGATGAGGGCGTGAGTCACGGCTACACCTTC.

This chain joins TRBV12-3 or TRBV12-4 and TRBJ2-2; D is possibly TRBD1 (6 bases). V shed 6 bases and J shed 5 bases, with 13 bases lying between them. The CDR3 length is 14 residues. CDR3 sequence: CASRQGQSTGELFF. DNA for the CDR3: TGTGCCAGCAGGCAAGGACAGTCGACCGGGGAGCTGTTTTTT.

This clonotype was counted only a few times. This chain connects TRBV9 to TRBJ2-5; possible D gene TRBD2, 7 bases. The CDR3 sequence is 14 residues long. Germline lookup yields CDR1 SGDLS and CDR2 YYNGEE. Deletions cut 4 bases from V and 6 bases from J, with 16 bases between. CDR3 bases: TGTGCCAGCAGCCCGAGGAGGGGGGGAAAGACCCAGTACTTC. Its protein is CASSPRRGGKTQYF.

This chain connects TRBV28 to TRBJ2-7; D not resolved. CDR3 length: 11 residues. Germline V gives CDR1 MDHEN, CDR2 SYDVKM. V lost 6 bases to trimming and J lost 9 bases, with 12 bases between them. As DNA, the CDR3 is TGTGCCAGCAGCCTGGCGTGGACGCAGTACTTC. Translating it yields CASSLAWTQYF.

Comments on this clonotype: The junction departs from the called germline gene at one end, perhaps through a read error. This rearrangement joins TRBV7-7 to TRBJ2-5, with TRBD2 matching over 11 bases. CDR3 length equals 15 residues. The germline V gene has CDR1 SSHAT and CDR2 FNYEAQ (reference sequence). CDR3 coding DNA: TGTGCTAGCAGCCCGGGACTAGCGGTCCCAGAGACCCAGTACTTC. Its translation: CASSPGLAVPETQYF. Based on the CDR3 plus reference TRBV7-7 and TRBJ2-5, the full variable domain is GAGVSQSPRYKVTKRGQDVTLRCDPISSHATLYWYQQALGQGPEFLTYFNYEAQPDKSGLPSDRFSAERPEGSISTLTIQRTEQRDSAMYRCASSPGLAVPETQYFGPGTRLLVL.

This clonotype came up many times. J is TRBJ2-7 and V is TRBV12-3 or TRBV12-4; tentative D call: TRBD1 (6 bases). The CDR3 contains 17 residues. The V end was cut by 6 bases, the J end by 2 bases, with 23 bases between. The CDR3: CASSTTDSRLPTYEQYF. The CDR3 DNA is TGTGCCAGCAGCACAACGGACAGTCGTCTTCCTACCTACGAGCAGTACTTC.

The chain recombines TRBV18 with TRBJ2-1; perhaps TRBD2 as D (6 bases). V lost 1 base and J lost 13, with 20 bases in between. The V gene's germline CDR1 is KGHSH and CDR2 LQKENI. This CDR3 is built from 15 residues. The CDR3 DNA reads as TGTGCCAGCTCACCACAAGGTACAGTGATCGGGAGTCAGTTCTTC. Translated: CASSPQGTVIGSQFF.

The chain links TRBV6-6 to TRBJ2-3; no definite D call. The CDR3 is 14 amino acids. Per the germline V gene, CDR1 is MNHNY and CDR2 is SVGAGI (reference sequence). Trimming cost V 0 bases and J 0 bases, with 4 bases left between them. CDR3 in amino acids: CASSYSDSTDTQYF. The CDR3 coding sequence is TGTGCCAGCAGTTACTCGGACAGCACAGATACGCAGTATTTT.

The chain carries TRBV30 and TRBJ2-1, with D possibly being TRBD1 or TRBD2 (6 bases each). V shed 4 bases and J shed 2 bases, with 15 bases lying between them. The length of the CDR3 is 15 residues. The V gene's germline CDR1 is GTSNPN and CDR2 SVGIG (reference sequence). The CDR3 nucleotides are TGTGCCTGGACAAAGGGGGACTCAACCTACAATGAGCAGTTCTTC. This codes for CAWTKGDSTYNEQFF.

The rearrangement links TRBV6-4 to TRBJ2-5; D gene unclear. V shed 4 bases and J shed 4 bases, with 10 bases lying between them. CDR1 is MRHNA, CDR2 SNTAGT, per germline. CDR3 length: 13 residues. CDR3 residues: CASSGRSGETQYF. CDR3 coding DNA: TGTGCCAGCAGTGGCAGATCGGGAGAGACCCAGTACTTC.

The V and J genes are TRBV28 and TRBJ1-2, with no clear D. Germline V CDR1 and CDR2: MDHEN, SYDVKM. This CDR3 has 12 residues. Trimming shortened V by 5 bases and J by 4 bases, and 8 bases separated the two germline ends. CDR3: CASSQRTYGYTF. CDR3 sequence (DNA): TGTGCCAGCAGTCAACGGACCTATGGCTACACCTTC.

The J gene is TRBJ2-1, the V gene TRBV7-2; D is uncertain. Germline V lookup: CDR1 SGHTA, CDR2 FQGNSA. V lost 7 bases and J 1 base, leaving 11 bases between the germline ends. This CDR3 region has 14 residues. CDR3 DNA sequence: TGTGCCAGCAACTTTATAGGGTCCTACAATGAGCAGTTCTTC. Its protein product is CASNFIGSYNEQFF.

The V gene is TRBV20-1, the J gene TRBJ2-3, with D maybe TRBD2 (5 bases). V lost 7 bases and J lost 5, with 16 bases in between. Germline values: CDR1 DFQATT, CDR2 SNEGSKA (reference sequence). This CDR3 is built from 13 residues. The CDR3 coding sequence is TGCAGTGTGGGTAGCGCAAGAAAAGATACGCAGTATTTT. Residues: CSVGSARKDTQYF.

The rearrangement links TRBV29-1 to TRBJ2-7; D might be TRBD2 (6 bases). CDR1 SQVTM and CDR2 ANQGSEA come from the germline V gene. The CDR3 covers 11 residues. V was clipped by 7 bases and J by 4 bases, with 11 bases between them. The DNA for the CDR3 is TGCAGCGATCCCGGAGGGTACGAGCAGTACTTC. Protein product: CSDPGGYEQYF.

The rearrangement links TRBV28 to TRBJ2-7, with 9 bases fitting TRBD1. V gave up 6 bases and J gave up 0 bases; unmatched junction bases: 6. CDR3 length: 15 amino acids. The germline V gene encodes CDR1 MDHEN and CDR2 SYDVKM. The DNA of the CDR3 is TGTGCCAGCAGCACGACAGGGGGAGGCTCCTACGAGCAGTACTTC. As protein: CASSTTGGGSYEQYF.

This chain uses TRBV9 with TRBJ2-1; D may be TRBD2 (5 bases). V dropped 0 bases and J dropped 6 bases, with 13 bases sitting between them. Germline CDR1 SGDLS, CDR2 YYNGEE. There are 15 residues in the CDR3. The CDR3 sequence: CASSVVGVELNEQFF. In nucleotides, the CDR3 is TGTGCCAGCAGCGTAGTCGGGGTGGAGCTCAATGAGCAGTTCTTC.

This clonotype was counted at least ten times. The chain is built from TRBV7-2 and TRBJ2-1; D gene unclear. V lost 1 base and J 4 bases, leaving 14 bases between the germline ends. Germline V gene data show CDR1 as SGHTA and CDR2 as FQGNSA. CDR3 length: 16 residues. The CDR3 DNA sequence: TGTGCCAGCAGCTTAGGTCGGAACCCCTTATACAATGAGCAGTTCTTC. It codes for CASSLGRNPLYNEQFF.

This chain uses TRBV20-1 with TRBJ1-2; a possible D gene is TRBD1 (6 bases). The CDR3 runs 12 residues. V was shortened by 0 bases and J by 5 bases, with 7 bases between the two germline ends. The germline V gene encodes CDR1 DFQATT and CDR2 SNEGSKA (reference sequence). The CDR3 DNA reads as TGCAGTGCTAGAGAAGGGGGGTATGGCTACACCTTC. Its protein is CSAREGGYGYTF.

This clonotype was counted a few times. The chain combines TRBV20-1 with TRBJ1-6, with 10 bases matching TRBD1. Germline V lookup: CDR1 DFQATT, CDR2 SNEGSKA (reference sequence). This CDR3 is built from 17 residues. V lost 3 bases and J lost 3; bases outside the gene matches: 8. DNA of the CDR3: TGCAGTGCTAGGGATATGGACAGGGGGATCTATAATTCACCCCTCCACTTT. This translates into CSARDMDRGIYNSPLHF.

This clonotype was seen a handful of times. In DNA, the CDR3 is TGTGCCAGCGGCCCCGGGACGCATTCCTACGAGCAGTACTTC. This gives the protein CASGPGTHSYEQYF. This chain joins TRBV11-2 and TRBJ2-7; D possibly uses TRBD1 or TRBD2 (5 bases each). This CDR3 is 14 amino acids long. CDR1 is SGHAT and CDR2 is FQNNGV in the germline V gene. The germline V and J ends were trimmed by 8 bases and 1 base, with 15 bases remaining between them.

This clonotype showed up just a few times. The CDR3 sequence: CSAPAVDTQYF. DNA for the CDR3: TGCAGTGCCCCCGCCGTTGATACGCAGTATTTT. The chain couples TRBV20-1 to TRBJ2-3; no clear D. Per the germline V gene, CDR1 is DFQATT and CDR2 is SNEGSKA (reference sequence). CDR3 length: 11 amino acids. V shed 6 bases and J shed 6 bases, with 10 bases lying between them.

This clonotype came up a few times. The chain joins TRBV12-3 or TRBV12-4 to TRBJ2-3; D is undetermined. Trimming left V 5 bases short and J 2 bases short, with 14 bases between. This CDR3 is built from 15 residues. In DNA, the CDR3 is TGTGCCAGCAGTATTGACCAGAAGTTCACAGATACGCAGTATTTT. It yields the protein CASSIDQKFTDTQYF.

The chain uses TRBV7-2 and TRBJ2-2; 7 bases agree with TRBD1. V dropped 6 bases and J dropped 3; count of bases not matched to a gene: 7. The CDR3 has 15 amino acids. Germline V gene sequence: CDR1 SGHTA, CDR2 FQGNSA. This CDR3 is CASSIGQVYTGELFF. In nucleotides, the CDR3 is TGTGCCAGCAGTATAGGACAGGTCTACACCGGGGAGCTGTTTTTT.

The chain is built from TRBV9 and TRBJ1-1; tentative D call: TRBD1 (5 bases). Trimming removed 0 bases at V and 6 bases at J, with 15 bases between. This CDR3 is built from 15 residues. Germline CDR1 SGDLS, CDR2 YYNGEE. The CDR3 nucleotides read TGTGCCAGCAGCGTAGTTGGAGGGGCGGGATCTGAAGCTTTCTTT. It translates to CASSVVGGAGSEAFF. Based on the CDR3 plus reference TRBV9 and TRBJ1-1, the full variable domain is DSGVTQTPKHLITATGQRVTLRCSPRSGDLSVYWYQQSLDQGLQFLIQYYNGEERAKGNILERFSAQQFPDLHSELNLSSLELGDSALYFCASSVVGGAGSEAFFGQGTRLTVV.

V gene TRBV7-2 combines with J gene TRBJ2-3; TRBD2 aligns across 9 bases. There are 16 residues in the CDR3. The trim removed 4 bases at V and 4 bases at J, leaving 9 bases unmatched. Germline CDR1 SGHTA, CDR2 FQGNSA. The CDR3 is CASSSRVIAGADTQYF. The CDR3, as DNA: TGTGCCAGCAGCTCCCGGGTGATAGCGGGGGCAGATACGCAGTATTTT.

This clonotype was picked up a small number of times. V usage is TRBV6-1 and J usage is TRBJ2-7, with a possible D match to TRBD1 (6 bases). The CDR3 contains 13 residues. Trimming left V 2 bases short and J 3 bases short, with 8 bases between. Germline V gives CDR1 MNHNS, CDR2 SASEGT. The CDR3 DNA is TGTGCCAGCAGTGAACGACAGGACTACGAGCAGTACTTC. Amino acids: CASSERQDYEQYF.

V is TRBV12-3 or TRBV12-4 and J is TRBJ2-2; D remains ambiguous. CDR3 length equals 12 residues. Deletions cut 4 bases from V and 4 bases from J, with 4 bases between. This CDR3 reads CASSWSTGELFF. The CDR3 DNA reads as TGTGCCAGCAGTTGGTCCACCGGGGAGCTGTTTTTT.